These 8 T cell receptor beta chains were sequenced from one sample in a study of post-analysis software for immune sequencing data. cDNA libraries of TCR beta carried unique molecular identifiers. TCRdb passed the PCR reads through MiXCR, listing each CDR3 protein once. The data hold roughly 800,000 distinct CDR3 sequences, with approximately 53% observed a single time. No antigen is known for these receptors. General observations from the study: In patients, five TRBV segments were more frequent than in controls, with TRBV5-6, TRBV5-1 and TRBV20-1 among them.

Sequenced: blood. These receptors were obtained from a girl under 18 with multiple sclerosis.

CDR3 DNA sequence: TGTGCCAGCAGCAAAGGGGGACTAGCTTACAATGAGCAGTTCTTC. Translated: CASSKGGLAYNEQFF. The V gene is TRBV21-1, the J gene TRBJ2-1; the table assigns TRBD2, which was not confirmed against the DNA. TRBV21-1 has pseudogene status. The CDR3 extends over 15 amino acids.

The chain carries TRBV10-3 and TRBJ2-5; 11 positions agree with TRBD1. V trimming: 3 bases; J trimming: 4 bases; junction bases outside the gene matches: 7. The CDR3 has 16 amino acids. CDR1 is ENHRY and CDR2 is SYGVKD in the germline V gene. CDR3 sequence reads: CAISDPGTGGRETQYF. The CDR3 region has the DNA TGTGCCATCAGTGACCCCGGGACAGGGGGGCGAGAGACCCAGTACTTC.

This chain uses TRBV5-4 with TRBJ2-1; 9 bases line up with TRBD2. In germline, CDR1 is SGHNT, CDR2 YYREEE (reference sequence). V lost 0 bases, J lost 8 bases, and 9 bases stayed unmatched. CDR3 length equals 16 residues. In DNA, the CDR3 is TGTGCCAGCAGCTTGGGTTTGCGGGGGGGCGGTGATGAGCAGTTCTTC. Encoded protein: CASSLGLRGGGDEQFF.

The chain links TRBV7-3 to TRBJ2-5; D is uncertain. Trimming shortened V by 3 bases and J by 4 bases, and 12 bases separated the two germline ends. Germline assignment: CDR1 SGHTA and CDR2 FQGTGA. This CDR3 contains 14 residues. CDR3 sequence: CASSLDPWGETQYF. The CDR3 coding sequence is TGTGCCAGCAGCTTGGACCCTTGGGGAGAGACCCAGTACTTC.

This chain links TRBV19 with TRBJ2-1, with TRBD2 matching over 7 bases. V was pared by 0 bases and J by 4 bases, with 3 bases of the junction left unmatched. The CDR3 contains 15 residues. Germline-derived CDR1 and CDR2 are LNHDA and SQIVND (reference sequence). The CDR3, as DNA: TGTGCCAGTAGTATAGAGCAGGGAGGGTACAATGAGCAGTTCTTC. It encodes CASSIEQGGYNEQFF. The variable domain in full, with the rest retrieved from reference TRBV19 and TRBJ2-1, is DGGITQSPKYLFRKEGQNVTLSCEQNLNHDAMYWYRQDPGQGLRLIYYSQIVNDFQKGDIAEGYSVSREKKESFPLTVTSAQKNPTAFYLCASSIEQGGYNEQFFGPGTRLTVL.

This clonotype occurred a few times. This sequence joins TRBV9 and TRBJ1-1; weak D call: TRBD1 (6 bases). Germline CDR1 reads SGDLS; CDR2 reads YYNGEE. The V gene lost 4 bases and the J gene lost 3 bases, with 13 bases spanning the gap. This CDR3 is 14 amino acids long. CDR3 amino acids: CASSRGGRDTEAFF. The CDR3 coding sequence is TGTGCCAGCAGCAGGGGGGGCCGGGACACTGAAGCTTTCTTT.

The chain uses TRBV11-2 and TRBJ2-1, with no clear D. CDR3 size: 16 residues. Germline V gene sequence: CDR1 SGHAT, CDR2 FQNNGV. V shed 3 bases and J shed 6 bases, with 18 bases lying between them. The CDR3 DNA reads as TGTGCCAGCAGCTTCTCGCACCCACTCCTGGGCAATGAGCAGTTCTTC. This codes for CASSFSHPLLGNEQFF.

The rearrangement joins TRBV6-5 to TRBJ2-7; D not resolved. From germline, CDR1 is MNHEY and CDR2 SVGAGI. This CDR3 spans 16 amino acids. Trimming cost V 6 bases and J 7 bases, with 25 bases left between them. CDR3 sequence: CASRSSKTLTYNEQYF. The CDR3 nucleotides are TGTGCCAGCAGATCGAGCAAAACCTTAACCTACAATGAGCAGTACTTC.